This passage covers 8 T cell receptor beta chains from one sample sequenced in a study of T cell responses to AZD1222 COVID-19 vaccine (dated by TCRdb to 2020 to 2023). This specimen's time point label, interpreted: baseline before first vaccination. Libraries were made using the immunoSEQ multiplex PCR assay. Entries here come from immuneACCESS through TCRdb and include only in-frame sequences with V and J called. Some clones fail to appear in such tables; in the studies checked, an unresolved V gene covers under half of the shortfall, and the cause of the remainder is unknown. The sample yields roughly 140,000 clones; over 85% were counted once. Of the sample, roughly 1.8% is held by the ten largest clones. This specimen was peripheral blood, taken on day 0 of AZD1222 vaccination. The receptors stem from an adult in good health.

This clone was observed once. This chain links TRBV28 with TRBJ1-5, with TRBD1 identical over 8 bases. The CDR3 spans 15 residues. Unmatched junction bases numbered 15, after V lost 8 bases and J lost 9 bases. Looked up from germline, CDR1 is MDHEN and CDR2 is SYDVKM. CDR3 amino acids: CASDYDRGRDRPQHF. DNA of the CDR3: TGTGCCAGCGATTATGACAGGGGCCGAGACCGGCCCCAGCATTTT.

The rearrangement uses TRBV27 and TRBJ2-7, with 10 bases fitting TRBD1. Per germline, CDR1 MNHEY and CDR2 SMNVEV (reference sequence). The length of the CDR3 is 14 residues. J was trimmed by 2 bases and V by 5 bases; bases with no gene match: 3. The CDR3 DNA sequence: TGTGCCAGCAGTCGGGGACAGGGGACCTACGAGCAGTACTTC. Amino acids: CASSRGQGTYEQYF.

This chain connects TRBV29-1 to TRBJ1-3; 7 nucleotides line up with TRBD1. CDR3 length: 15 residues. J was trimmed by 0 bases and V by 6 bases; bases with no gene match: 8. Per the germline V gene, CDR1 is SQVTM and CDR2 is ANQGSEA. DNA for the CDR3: TGCAGCGTAGCGAGCCGGGACAGCTCTGGAAACACCATATATTTT. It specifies CSVASRDSSGNTIYF.

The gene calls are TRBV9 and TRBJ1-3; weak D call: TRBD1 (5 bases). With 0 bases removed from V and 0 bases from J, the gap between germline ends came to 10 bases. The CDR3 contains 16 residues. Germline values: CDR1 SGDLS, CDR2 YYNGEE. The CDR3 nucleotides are TGTGCCAGCAGCGTAGCTACAGGCCTCTCTGGAAACACCATATATTTT. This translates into CASSVATGLSGNTIYF.

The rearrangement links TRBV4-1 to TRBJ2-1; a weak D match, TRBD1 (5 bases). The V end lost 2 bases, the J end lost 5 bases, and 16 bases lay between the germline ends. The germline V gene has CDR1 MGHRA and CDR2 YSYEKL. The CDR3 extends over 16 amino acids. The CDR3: CASSQLPTRENNEQFF. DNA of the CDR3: TGCGCCAGCAGCCAACTCCCTACCAGGGAAAACAATGAGCAGTTCTTC.

CDR3: CASSADGGHLEQYF. DNA of the CDR3: TGTGCCAGCAGCGCGGACGGGGGGCACCTCGAGCAGTACTTC. This chain uses TRBV9 with TRBJ2-7; perhaps TRBD2 as D (7 bases). Trimming removed 3 bases at V and 6 bases at J, with 16 bases between. Germline values: CDR1 SGDLS, CDR2 YYNGEE. CDR3 size: 14 residues.

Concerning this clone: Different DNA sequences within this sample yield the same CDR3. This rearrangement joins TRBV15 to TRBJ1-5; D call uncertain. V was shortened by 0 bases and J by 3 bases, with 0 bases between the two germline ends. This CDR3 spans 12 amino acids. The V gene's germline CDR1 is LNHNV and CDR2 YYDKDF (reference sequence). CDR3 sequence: CATSRDNQPQHF. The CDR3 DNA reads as TGTGCCACCAGCAGAGACAATCAGCCCCAGCATTTT.

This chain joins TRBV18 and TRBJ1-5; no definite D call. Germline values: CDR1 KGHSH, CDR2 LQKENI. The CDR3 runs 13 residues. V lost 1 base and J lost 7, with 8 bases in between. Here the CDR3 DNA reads TGTGCCAGCTCACCACACGTAAACCAGCCCCAGCATTTT. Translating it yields CASSPHVNQPQHF.